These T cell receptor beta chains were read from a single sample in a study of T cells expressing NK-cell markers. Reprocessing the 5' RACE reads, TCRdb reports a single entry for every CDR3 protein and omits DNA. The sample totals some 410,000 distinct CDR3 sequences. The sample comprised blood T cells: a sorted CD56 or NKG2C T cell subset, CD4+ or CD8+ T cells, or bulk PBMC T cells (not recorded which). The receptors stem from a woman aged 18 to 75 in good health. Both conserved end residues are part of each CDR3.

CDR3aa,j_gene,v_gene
CASSPRLSERGNQETQYF,TRBJ2-5,TRBV11-1
CASSSGQRTVQYF,TRBJ2-4,TRBV7-6
CASSPVTKVDEQYF,TRBJ2-7,TRBV25-1
CASSLGSGQETQYF,TRBJ2-5,TRBV7-7
CASSEVGVELFF,TRBJ2-2,TRBV7-2
CASSPPTVPNEQFF,TRBJ2-1,TRBV18
CASSSPLAGGYNEQFF,TRBJ2-1,TRBV6-2/TRBV6-3
CATSLRDTSSYNEQFF,TRBJ2-1,TRBV15
CASSIGPLKSTDTQYF,TRBJ2-3,TRBV5-4
CASSHSGHYEQYF,TRBJ2-7,TRBV27
CASCNGAYSYEQYF,TRBJ2-7,TRBV5-1
CASSIGTSGPSYNEQFF,TRBJ2-1,TRBV19
CASSQDGTGPYNEQFF,TRBJ2-1,TRBV4-3
CSVDYSREQYF,TRBJ2-7,TRBV29-1
CSVEPRGGTGELFF,TRBJ2-2,TRBV29-1
CASSQLVLNSNQPQHF,TRBJ1-5,TRBV4-2
CSAPQFSNSYNEQFF,TRBJ2-1,TRBV20-1
CASRRGAGGPYNEQFF,TRBJ2-1,TRBV3-1
CASSSEPNAYEQYF,TRBJ2-7,TRBV7-9
CSATSGAGSNQPQHF,TRBJ1-5,TRBV20-1
CASCYRTSGPTVVCNEQFF,TRBJ2-1,TRBV19
CASQGLAGADTQYF,TRBJ2-3,TRBV19
CASSPPDRDTGELFF,TRBJ2-2,TRBV4-1
CSVETDRGGTGELFF,TRBJ2-2,TRBV29-1
CASRGPGTQTGELFF,TRBJ2-2,TRBV25-1
CASSRTSSNEQFF,TRBJ2-1,TRBV4-2
CSARDLTSGRIYNEQFF,TRBJ2-1,TRBV20-1
CASSLALGTGGGYTF,TRBJ1-2,TRBV7-2
CASSSPDMYNEQFF,TRBJ2-1,TRBV5-1
CSVATGTGGSEQYF,TRBJ2-7,TRBV29-1
CASSRQEQETQYF,TRBJ2-5,TRBV12-3/TRBV12-4
CASSLSRDTQYF,TRBJ2-3,TRBV5-5
CATSRDASRNTIYF,TRBJ1-3,TRBV15
CASTGTSGANTGELFF,TRBJ2-2,TRBV19
CASSGPHANTQYF,TRBJ2-3,TRBV7-3
CASSVAATGGYEQYF,TRBJ2-7,TRBV2
CSARVAGNEETQYF,TRBJ2-5,TRBV20-1
CASSPTGALEQYF,TRBJ2-7,TRBV7-2
CASSQGEAFTDTQYF,TRBJ2-3,TRBV4-2